This section outlines one T cell receptor beta chain sequence together with its context. TCRdb's table, derived via immunoSEQ multiplex PCR, lists solely in-frame clones and lacks some. The data contain 1,400,000 or so clones, approximately 98.5% of them singletons. This entry is derived from a study of shared clonotypes between healthy human individuals. The authors divided CD4+ cells into CD45RA+ naive and CD45RA-negative memory subsets. This CDR3 has 13 residues. Germline lookup yields CDR1 MDHEN and CDR2 SYDVKM. V dropped 6 bases and J dropped 5; count of bases not matched to a gene: 5. What was sequenced was naive CD4+ T cells sorted from blood. Described subset: CD45RA+ positively selected. The V and J genes are TRBV28 and TRBJ2-5; TRBD2 aligns across 8 bases. This TCR derives from a man aged 25 to 45 in good health. The CDR3 sequence: CASSGGGAETQYF. DNA of the CDR3: TGTGCCAGCAGCGGGGGGGGCGCGGAGACCCAGTACTTC.